These 19 T cell receptor beta chains were all obtained from the same sample, sequenced in a study of shared clonotypes between healthy human individuals. CD45RO-negative, CCR7-selected cells formed the naive CD8 fraction, which excluded terminally differentiated effector memory CD45RA+ cells. Sequencing was performed with immunoSEQ multiplex PCR; in TCRdb, only in-frame clones are kept and a portion is missing. The sample carries a few million clones, roughly 93% recorded once. Material for sequencing was naive CD8+ T cells from PBMCs. The origin of the receptors is a man between 18 and 29 years old in good health. Some clones in this sample may be carry-over from other donors' samples.

The V gene is TRBV5-1, the J gene TRBJ2-1, with 9 bases fitting TRBD2. V lost 0 bases, J lost 7 bases, and 8 bases stayed unmatched. CDR3 length equals 16 residues. The V gene's germline CDR1 is SGHRS and CDR2 YFSETQ. CDR3 coding DNA: TGCGCCAGCAGCTTGGGTCTAGCGGGACCTCTTAATGAGCAGTTCTTC. Translated: CASSLGLAGPLNEQFF.

The V gene is TRBV10-3, the J gene TRBJ2-3; possibly TRBD1 or TRBD2 for D (5 bases each). Germline assignment: CDR1 ENHRY and CDR2 SYGVKD. This CDR3 contains 17 residues. The germline V and J ends were trimmed by 0 bases and 2 bases, with 15 bases remaining between them. The CDR3 sequence is CAISESLGTGVTDTQYF. CDR3 bases: TGTGCCATCAGTGAGTCGTTAGGGACCGGGGTCACAGATACGCAGTATTTT.

This chain connects TRBV6-6 to TRBJ2-3; no clear D. The CDR3 covers 14 residues. The V and J ends lost 2 bases and 0 bases respectively, with 6 bases between them. Per germline, CDR1 MNHNY and CDR2 SVGAGI (reference sequence). The CDR3, as DNA: TGTGCCAGCAGTTACAGGGAAAGCACAGATACGCAGTATTTT. Amino acid sequence: CASSYRESTDTQYF.

The chain recombines TRBV15 with TRBJ2-3; D call uncertain. Trimming pared 3 bases from V and 8 bases from J, leaving 9 bases between. Looked up from germline, CDR1 is LNHNV and CDR2 is YYDKDF (reference sequence). The CDR3 runs 12 residues. For the CDR3, the DNA is TGTGCCACCAGCAGCACCGCCATTACGCAGTATTTT. Amino acids: CATSSTAITQYF. Full variable domain (rest looked up from reference TRBV15 and TRBJ2-3): DAMVIQNPRYQVTQFGKPVTLSCSQTLNHNVMYWYQQKSSQAPKLLFHYYDKDFNNEADTPDNFQSRRPNTSFCFLDIRSPGLGDTAMYLCATSSTAITQYFGPGTRLTVL.

This chain connects TRBV16 to TRBJ1-5, with 8 bases aligning to TRBD1. Per germline, CDR1 KGHSY and CDR2 FQNENV. The CDR3 sequence is 16 residues long. The trim removed 4 bases at V and 6 bases at J, leaving 11 bases unmatched. CDR3 protein: CASSPPGKQGAQPQHF. The CDR3 bases are TGTGCCAGCAGCCCTCCCGGAAAGCAGGGGGCTCAGCCCCAGCATTTT.

V usage is TRBV10-3 and J usage is TRBJ1-5; 11 nucleotides align to TRBD1. The trim removed 1 base at V and 2 bases at J, leaving 7 bases unmatched. CDR1 is ENHRY and CDR2 is SYGVKD in the germline V gene. The CDR3 runs 18 residues. CDR3 residues: CAISEWGQGVRGNQPQHF. In DNA form, the CDR3 reads TGTGCCATCAGTGAGTGGGGACAGGGGGTTCGTGGCAATCAGCCCCAGCATTTT.

The V gene is TRBV15, the J gene TRBJ2-7, with 9 bases matching TRBD2. This CDR3 has 14 amino acids. Germline V gene data show CDR1 as LNHNV and CDR2 as YYDKDF (reference sequence). Losses at the gene ends were 6 bases for V and 5 bases for J; bases not matched to a gene: 8. DNA of the CDR3: TGTGCCACCAGGATAGCGGGAGAGAGTGACGAGCAGTACTTC. This codes for CATRIAGESDEQYF.

V is TRBV4-2 and J is TRBJ2-2, with D hard to call. Trimming took 0 bases from V and 0 from J, leaving 11 bases between them. Germline lookup yields CDR1 LGHNA and CDR2 YNFKEQ. The CDR3 totals 17 residues. For the CDR3, the DNA is TGTGCCAGCAGCCAAGATGCACCCCGCGCGAACACCGGGGAGCTGTTTTTT. Translated, it gives CASSQDAPRANTGELFF.

The chain is built from TRBV7-9 and TRBJ2-7; no clear D gene. The CDR3 is made up of 13 amino acids. Germline V gives CDR1 SEHNR, CDR2 FQNEAQ (reference sequence). V was clipped by 1 base and J by 3 bases, with 7 bases between them. CDR3 nucleotide sequence: TGTGCCAGCAGCTTAGGGGTGGGCTACGAGCAGTACTTC. This gives the protein CASSLGVGYEQYF.

Remarks on this clone: This specimen includes other DNA sequences encoding the same CDR3. This sequence joins TRBV29-1 and TRBJ2-7; maybe TRBD1 (5 bases). CDR1 and CDR2 from the germline V gene are SQVTM and ANQGSEA. Trimming took off 3 bases at V and 2 bases at J, with 8 bases between the two ends. This CDR3 is 12 amino acids long. In nucleotides, the CDR3 is TGCAGCGTTGAGGGGCTGGCCTACGAGCAGTACTTC. Amino acid sequence: CSVEGLAYEQYF.

The gene calls are TRBV28 and TRBJ2-7; possible D gene TRBD1, 5 bases. V lost 1 base, J lost 2 bases, and 9 bases lay in between. The CDR3 totals 14 residues. CDR1 MDHEN and CDR2 SYDVKM come from the germline V gene. The CDR3 here is CASSLSQAPYEQYF. DNA for the CDR3: TGTGCCAGCAGTTTATCACAGGCTCCCTACGAGCAGTACTTC. Based on the CDR3 plus reference TRBV28 and TRBJ2-7, the full variable domain is DVKVTQSSRYLVKRTGEKVFLECVQDMDHENMFWYRQDPGLGLRLIYFSYDVKMKEKGDIPEGYSVSREKKERFSLILESASTNQTSMYLCASSLSQAPYEQYFGPGTRLTVT.

This rearrangement joins TRBV11-2 to TRBJ2-1, with 9 nucleotides matching TRBD1. Germline values: CDR1 SGHAT, CDR2 FQNNGV. Unmatched junction bases numbered 10, after V lost 2 bases and J lost 14 bases. The CDR3 contains 14 residues. CDR3 DNA: TGTGCCAGCAGCTTATCAGGACAGGGGCGAATTAAGTTCTTC. Its protein is CASSLSGQGRIKFF. The full variable domain, completed using reference TRBV11-2 and TRBJ2-1, is EAGVAQSPRYKIIEKRQSVAFWCNPISGHATLYWYQQILGQGPKLLIQFQNNGVVDDSQLPKDRFSAERLKGVDSTLKIQPAKLEDSAVYLCASSLSGQGRIKFFGPGTRLTVL.

Comments on this clone: Without the conserved terminal phenylalanine or tryptophan, this CDR3 likely stems from a read error. The DNA is left out, because the CDR3 cannot be placed on it with certainty; the CDR3 is given as TCRdb lists it. The chain employs TRBV19 and TRBJ1-2. Germline CDR1 reads LNHDA; CDR2 reads SQIVND (reference sequence). The CDR3 adds up to 8 amino acids, both ends counted. The CDR3 here is CASDRGRK.

The gene calls are TRBV27 and TRBJ1-2; the D gene is possibly TRBD1 (6 bases). V was cut by 3 bases and J by 8 bases, with 16 bases left in between. CDR1 and CDR2 (germline): MNHEY, SMNVEV (reference sequence). The CDR3 extends over 14 amino acids. CDR3 DNA: TGTGCCAGCAGTTTTCAGGGGCCCGCTGGGGGCTACACCTTC. Its translation: CASSFQGPAGGYTF.

This rearrangement joins TRBV5-1 to TRBJ2-7, with 7 bases that match TRBD1. Germline values: CDR1 SGHRS, CDR2 YFSETQ. V was pared by 4 bases and J by 3 bases, with 10 bases of the junction left unmatched. This CDR3 is built from 15 residues. The CDR3 sequence: CASSLRQGYLYEQYF. CDR3 in DNA: TGCGCCAGCAGCCTACGACAGGGTTACCTCTACGAGCAGTACTTC. The full variable domain, rest sourced from reference TRBV5-1 and TRBJ2-7, is KAGVTQTPRYLIKTRGQQVTLSCSPISGHRSVSWYQQTPGQGLQFLFEYFSETQRNKGNFPGRFSGRQFSNSRSEMNVSTLELGDSALYLCASSLRQGYLYEQYFGPGTRLTVT.

J is TRBJ2-2 and V is TRBV29-1; D gene uncertain. Trimming took 4 bases from V and 1 from J, leaving 7 bases between them. Germline V gene data show CDR1 as SQVTM and CDR2 as ANQGSEA. CDR3 size: 13 residues. This CDR3 reads CSVGKGNTGELFF. The CDR3 bases are TGCAGCGTTGGAAAGGGGAACACCGGGGAGCTGTTTTTT.

The chain employs TRBV28 and TRBJ1-1, with D perhaps matching TRBD1 (5 bases). This CDR3 is built from 15 residues. Germline-derived CDR1 and CDR2 are MDHEN and SYDVKM. Trimming removed 2 bases at V and 1 base at J, with 11 bases between. CDR3 DNA: TGTGCCAGCAGTTTACGAGGGGTTAGGAACACTGAAGCTTTCTTT. Amino acids: CASSLRGVRNTEAFF.

The gene calls are TRBV5-1 and TRBJ2-3, with D perhaps TRBD2 (6 bases). The length of the CDR3 is 17 residues. Trimming removed 0 bases from V and 4 bases from J, with 18 bases in between. Germline assignment: CDR1 SGHRS and CDR2 YFSETQ. The CDR3: CASSLAPRDFGADTQYF. The CDR3 nucleotides are TGCGCCAGCAGCTTGGCCCCCAGGGACTTTGGGGCAGATACGCAGTATTTT.

The rearrangement uses TRBV10-3 and TRBJ1-3, with 7 bases fitting TRBD1. The CDR3 contains 14 residues. Germline V gene lookup returns CDR1 ENHRY and CDR2 SYGVKD. V was clipped by 6 bases and J by 3 bases; unmatched bases: 5. The CDR3 nucleotides read TGTGCCATCAGCCCGCAGGGGGATGGAAACACCATATATTTT. Its translation: CAISPQGDGNTIYF.